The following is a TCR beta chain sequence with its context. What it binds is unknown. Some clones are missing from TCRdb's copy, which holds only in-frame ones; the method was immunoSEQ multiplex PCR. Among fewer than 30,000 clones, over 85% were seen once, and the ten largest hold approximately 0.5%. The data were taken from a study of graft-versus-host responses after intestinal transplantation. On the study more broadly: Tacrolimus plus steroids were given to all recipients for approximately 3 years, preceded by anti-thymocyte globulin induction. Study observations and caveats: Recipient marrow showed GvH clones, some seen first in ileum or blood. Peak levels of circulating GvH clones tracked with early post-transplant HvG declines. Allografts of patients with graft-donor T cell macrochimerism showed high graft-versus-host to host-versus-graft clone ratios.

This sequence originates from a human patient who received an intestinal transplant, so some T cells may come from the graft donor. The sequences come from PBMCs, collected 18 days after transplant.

CDR3: CASRGALAPNYEQYF. The CDR3 DNA sequence: TGCGCCAGCAGAGGGGCGCTAGCCCCTAACTACGAGCAGTACTTC. The rearrangement joins TRBV4-1 to TRBJ2-7, with D tentatively TRBD1 or TRBD2 (5 bases each). V was clipped by 6 bases and J by 3 bases, with 18 bases between them. The length of the CDR3 is 15 residues. The germline V gene has CDR1 MGHRA and CDR2 YSYEKL.